Listed below are T cell receptor beta chains from one sample, sequenced in a study of T cells after posttransplantation cyclophosphamide. Profiled with immunoSEQ multiplex PCR; TCRdb holds only in-frame clones, not every one. Singletons are absent from the sample, which has tens of thousands of clones. Sample: PBMCs. The receptors derive from a woman in her fifties or sixties in good health, CMV-negative, and a related stem cell transplant donor. The CDR3 runs from the conserved cysteine through the conserved F or W.

v_gene: TRBV19
j_gene: TRBJ2-3
len: 16
CDR3aa: CASSMGLAGSPDTQYF

v_gene: TRBV5-6
j_gene: NA
len: 15
CDR3aa: CASSLHRDRGNEQYF

v_gene: TRBV19
j_gene: TRBJ2-1
len: 17
CDR3aa: CASSMVVGTSGDNEQFF

v_gene: TRBV20-1
j_gene: TRBJ1-6
len: 11
CDR3aa: CSAGGNSPLNF

v_gene: TRBV5-4
j_gene: TRBJ2-5
len: 16
CDR3aa: CASSSGLAGLAGTQYF

v_gene: TRBV11-3
j_gene: TRBJ2-2
len: 16
CDR3aa: CASSLWGGTNTGELFF

v_gene: TRBV5-6
j_gene: TRBJ2-6
len: 16
CDR3aa: CASSSTDSLVTNVLTF

v_gene: TRBV28
j_gene: TRBJ1-6
len: 16
CDR3aa: CASSLLQGANNSPLHF

v_gene: TRBV11-3
j_gene: TRBJ2-1
len: 14
CDR3aa: CASSPRTGTNEQFF

v_gene: TRBV9
j_gene: TRBJ2-7
len: 17
CDR3aa: CASSVDSVGGPIHEQYF

v_gene: TRBV27
j_gene: TRBJ2-3
len: 15
CDR3aa: CASSLGSRSTDTQYF